These 12 T cell receptor beta chains originate from one sample sequenced in a study of OX40 agonist ivuxolimab in advanced cancers. Libraries were prepared through the immunoSEQ multiplex PCR assay. The table comes from immuneACCESS by way of TCRdb, which keeps in-frame sequences with V and J called. Part of the clones is missing from these tables; in studies checked, under half for an unresolved V gene and the rest for unknown reasons. This sample has 33,000 or so clones in its table, and approximately 87% of those were observed once. The ten largest clones take up about 25% of the sample. Sequenced here: CD4+ or CD8+ T cells sorted from blood, sampled in a trial of the OX40 agonist ivuxolimab. These receptor sequences come from an adult with an advanced solid tumor such as melanoma, head and neck, liver or kidney cancer.

The V gene is TRBV2, the J gene TRBJ2-6; 7 bases line up with TRBD1. Germline assignment: CDR1 SNHLY and CDR2 FYNNEI. The CDR3 is 14 amino acids. J gave up 2 bases and V 7 bases, and 2 bases lay outside the gene matches. As DNA, the CDR3 is TGTGCCAGCACCCAGGGGGCTGGGGCCAACGTCCTGACTTTC. Translation gives CASTQGAGANVLTF.

The chain joins TRBV5-1 to TRBJ2-1, with no clear D. Trimming cost V 4 bases and J 7 bases, with 15 bases left between them. In germline, CDR1 is SGHRS, CDR2 YFSETQ. This CDR3 spans 14 amino acids. The CDR3 loop reads CASSPPTYPNEQFF. The CDR3 DNA reads TGCGCCAGCAGCCCCCCGACATATCCTAATGAGCAGTTCTTC.

This clone has only one observation. V is TRBV6-6 and J is TRBJ1-2, with D hard to call. The CDR3 runs 13 residues. CDR1 and CDR2 from the germline V gene are MNHNY and SVGAGI (reference sequence). Deletions cut 4 bases from V and 5 bases from J, with 11 bases between. Here the CDR3 DNA reads TGTGCCAGCAGTTCTCGACGGGTGTATGGCTACACCTTC. It translates to CASSSRRVYGYTF.

The chain uses TRBV5-1 and TRBJ2-7; 7 bases map to TRBD1. The J segment lost 2 bases and the V segment lost 0 bases, leaving 5 bases of the junction unmatched. The CDR3 length is 15 residues. Germline-derived CDR1 and CDR2 are SGHRS and YFSETQ. Here the CDR3 reads CASSLVSGGAYEQYF. For the CDR3, the DNA is TGCGCCAGCAGCTTGGTGTCAGGGGGAGCCTACGAGCAGTACTTC.

V usage is TRBV4-2 and J usage is TRBJ2-1; 11 positions match TRBD2. V lost 4 bases and J lost 7; bases outside the gene matches: 9. The CDR3 consists of 16 residues. The germline gives CDR1 LGHNA, CDR2 YNFKEQ. CDR3 in amino acids: CASSPLAGVVINEQFF. The CDR3 bases are TGTGCCAGCAGCCCACTAGCGGGAGTGGTAATAAATGAGCAGTTCTTC.

The DNA for the CDR3 is TGCGCCAGCAGCCCCGAAGGGTATACGGCGTCGGATACGCAGTATTTT. It yields the protein CASSPEGYTASDTQYF. The gene calls are TRBV5-1 and TRBJ2-3; the D is unclear. From germline, CDR1 is SGHRS and CDR2 YFSETQ. The CDR3 is made up of 16 amino acids. Trimming left V 4 bases short and J 6 bases short, with 21 bases between. Full variable domain (rest looked up from reference TRBV5-1 and TRBJ2-3): KAGVTQTPRYLIKTRGQQVTLSCSPISGHRSVSWYQQTPGQGLQFLFEYFSETQRNKGNFPGRFSGRQFSNSRSEMNVSTLELGDSALYLCASSPEGYTASDTQYFGPGTRLTVL.

The chain couples TRBV28 to TRBJ2-5, with TRBD2 matching 10 bases. The V and J ends lost 3 bases and 1 base, in that order; junction bases with no gene match: 5. Germline V gene sequence: CDR1 MDHEN, CDR2 SYDVKM. The length of the CDR3 is 16 residues. The CDR3 spells CASSLLLAGGQETQYF. CDR3 sequence (DNA): TGTGCCAGCAGTTTGTTGTTAGCGGGAGGCCAAGAGACCCAGTACTTC.

This chain joins TRBV7-2 and TRBJ2-5; no definite D call. Germline loops: CDR1 SGHTA, CDR2 FQGNSA. The CDR3 has 12 residues. Trimming removed 5 bases from V and 1 base from J, with 5 bases in between. The CDR3 DNA reads as TGTGCCAGCAGCCGCCCCCAAGAGACCCAGTACTTC. Translation gives CASSRPQETQYF.

This chain joins TRBV11-2 and TRBJ2-3; 15 positions match TRBD2. The CDR3 consists of 17 residues. The J segment lost 1 base and the V segment lost 5 bases, leaving 4 bases of the junction unmatched. Per germline, CDR1 SGHAT and CDR2 FQNNGV. For the CDR3, the DNA is TGTGCCAGCAGCCCGCGGACTAGCGGGAGGGGCACAGATACGCAGTATTTT. Its protein product is CASSPRTSGRGTDTQYF. The whole variable domain, filled in from reference TRBV11-2 and TRBJ2-3, reads EAGVAQSPRYKIIEKRQSVAFWCNPISGHATLYWYQQILGQGPKLLIQFQNNGVVDDSQLPKDRFSAERLKGVDSTLKIQPAKLEDSAVYLCASSPRTSGRGTDTQYFGPGTRLTVL.

Only a few counts were recorded for this clone. The CDR3 region has the DNA TGTGCCAGTAGGGATCGACTAGCGGGAGTATCCGGGGAGCTGTTTTTT. Encoded protein: CASRDRLAGVSGELFF. The chain employs TRBV19 and TRBJ2-2, with 12 bases fitting TRBD2. The germline CDR1 and CDR2 sequences are LNHDA and SQIVND (reference sequence). CDR3 length: 16 residues. With 6 bases clipped from V and 6 bases from J, the junction kept 8 bases outside the gene matches.

CDR3 nucleotide sequence: TGTGCCAGCAGCATCTGCGTGAGACGACAAAGTCGGGCCAACGTCCTGACTTTC. Translating gives CASSICVRRQSRANVLTF. This rearrangement joins TRBV7-2 to TRBJ2-6, with no clear D. Germline CDR1 and CDR2: SGHTA and FQGNSA. The ends were cut back, 5 bases at V and 5 bases at J, with 22 bases in the middle. The CDR3 consists of 18 residues.

Remarks on this clone: Distinct nucleotide sequences in the sample also encode this CDR3. The V gene is TRBV6-1, the J gene TRBJ2-7; no definite D call. Per the germline V gene, CDR1 is MNHNS and CDR2 is SASEGT. CDR3 size: 14 residues. V was shortened by 4 bases and J by 0 bases, with 10 bases between the two germline ends. In DNA, the CDR3 is TGTGCCAGCAGTGGAGGATTGAGCTCCTACGAGCAGTACTTC. Amino acids: CASSGGLSSYEQYF.